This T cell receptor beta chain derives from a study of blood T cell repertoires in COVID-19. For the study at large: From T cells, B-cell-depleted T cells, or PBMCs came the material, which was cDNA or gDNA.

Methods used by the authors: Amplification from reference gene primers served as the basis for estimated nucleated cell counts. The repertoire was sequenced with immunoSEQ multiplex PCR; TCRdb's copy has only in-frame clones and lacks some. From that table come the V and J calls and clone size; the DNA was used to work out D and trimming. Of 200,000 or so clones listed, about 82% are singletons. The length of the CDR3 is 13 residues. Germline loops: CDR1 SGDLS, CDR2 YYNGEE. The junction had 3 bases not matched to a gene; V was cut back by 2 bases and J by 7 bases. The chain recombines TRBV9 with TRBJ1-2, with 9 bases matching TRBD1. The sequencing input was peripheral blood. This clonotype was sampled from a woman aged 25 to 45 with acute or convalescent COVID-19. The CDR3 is CASSVGQGGGYTF. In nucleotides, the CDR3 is TGTGCCAGCAGCGTGGGACAGGGAGGTGGCTACACCTTC.